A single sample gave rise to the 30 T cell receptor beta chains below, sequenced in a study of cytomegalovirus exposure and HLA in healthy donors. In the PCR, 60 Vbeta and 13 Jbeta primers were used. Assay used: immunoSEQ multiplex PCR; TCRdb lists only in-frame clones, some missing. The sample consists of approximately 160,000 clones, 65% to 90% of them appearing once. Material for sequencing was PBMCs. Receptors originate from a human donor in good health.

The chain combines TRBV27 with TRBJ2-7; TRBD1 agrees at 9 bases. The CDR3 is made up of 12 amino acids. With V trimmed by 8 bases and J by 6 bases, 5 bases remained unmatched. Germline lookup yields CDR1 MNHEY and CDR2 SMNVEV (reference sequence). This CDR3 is CASRTGEAEQYF. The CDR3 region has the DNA TGTGCCAGCCGGACAGGGGAGGCCGAGCAGTACTTC.

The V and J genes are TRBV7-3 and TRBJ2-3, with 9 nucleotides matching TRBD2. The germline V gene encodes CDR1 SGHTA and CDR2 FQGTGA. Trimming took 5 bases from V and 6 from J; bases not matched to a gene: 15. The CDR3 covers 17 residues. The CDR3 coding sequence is TGTGCCAGCAGCCCCGAGCCTATGGGGAGCGGGAGGGATACGCAGTATTTT. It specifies CASSPEPMGSGRDTQYF.

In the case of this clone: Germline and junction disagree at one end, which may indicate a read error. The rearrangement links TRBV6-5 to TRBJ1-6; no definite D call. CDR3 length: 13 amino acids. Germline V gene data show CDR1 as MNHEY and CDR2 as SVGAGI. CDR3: CASSYGRNSPPHF. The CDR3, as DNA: TGTGCCAGCAGTTACGGCAGGAATTCACCCCCCCACTTT.

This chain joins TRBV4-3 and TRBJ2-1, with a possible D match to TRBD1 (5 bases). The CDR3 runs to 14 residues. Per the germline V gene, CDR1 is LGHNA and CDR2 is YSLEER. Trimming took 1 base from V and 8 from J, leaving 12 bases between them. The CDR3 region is CASSQGDTGYEQFF. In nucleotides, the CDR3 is TGCGCCAGCAGCCAAGGAGACACAGGATATGAGCAGTTCTTC.

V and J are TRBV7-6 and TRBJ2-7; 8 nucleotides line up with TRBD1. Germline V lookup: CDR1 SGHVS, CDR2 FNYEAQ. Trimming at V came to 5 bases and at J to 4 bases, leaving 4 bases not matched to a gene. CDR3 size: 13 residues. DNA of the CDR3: TGTGCCAGCAGCCCGGGACAGGATTACGAGCAGTACTTC. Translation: CASSPGQDYEQYF. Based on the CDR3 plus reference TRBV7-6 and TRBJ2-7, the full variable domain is GAGVSQSPRYKVTKRGQDVALRCDPISGHVSLYWYRQALGQGPEFLTYFNYEAQQDKSGLPNDRFSAERPEGSISTLTIQRTEQRDSAMYRCASSPGQDYEQYFGPGTRLTVT.

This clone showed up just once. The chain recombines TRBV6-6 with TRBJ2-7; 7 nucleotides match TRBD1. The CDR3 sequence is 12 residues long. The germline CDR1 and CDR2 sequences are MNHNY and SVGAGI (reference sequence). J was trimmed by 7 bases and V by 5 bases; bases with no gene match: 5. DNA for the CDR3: TGTGCCAGCAGTGACAGGGTGGAAGAGCAGTACTTC. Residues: CASSDRVEEQYF.

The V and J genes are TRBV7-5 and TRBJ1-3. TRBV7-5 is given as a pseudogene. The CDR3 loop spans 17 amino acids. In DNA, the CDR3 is TGTGCCAGAAGCTCCCACCTTAATCGCGTCTCTGGAAACACCATATATTTT. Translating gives CARSSHLNRVSGNTIYF.

The CDR3 DNA is TGTGCCACCCGGCGGGGCAACATTAATGAAAAACTGTTTTTT. Protein product: CATRRGNINEKLFF. The chain joins TRBV6-1 to TRBJ1-4; D may be TRBD1 (5 bases). Germline loops: CDR1 MNHNS, CDR2 SASEGT. The CDR3 has 14 residues. Trimming stripped 10 bases from V and 4 bases from J, with 16 bases between.

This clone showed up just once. This chain's CDR3 is CASIRGASYGYTF. The CDR3 DNA reads TGTGCCAGCATTAGGGGCGCCAGCTATGGCTACACCTTC. This sequence joins TRBV7-2 and TRBJ1-2; tentative D call: TRBD1 (5 bases). The V end lost 7 bases, the J end lost 4 bases, and 13 bases lay between the germline ends. The CDR3 is 13 residues long. The germline CDR1 and CDR2 sequences are SGHTA and FQGNSA.

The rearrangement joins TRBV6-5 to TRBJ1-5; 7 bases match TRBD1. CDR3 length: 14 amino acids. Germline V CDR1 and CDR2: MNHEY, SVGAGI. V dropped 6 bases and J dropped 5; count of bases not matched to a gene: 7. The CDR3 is CASSLRQGYQPQHF. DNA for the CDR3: TGTGCCAGCAGCCTTAGACAGGGCTATCAGCCCCAGCATTTT.

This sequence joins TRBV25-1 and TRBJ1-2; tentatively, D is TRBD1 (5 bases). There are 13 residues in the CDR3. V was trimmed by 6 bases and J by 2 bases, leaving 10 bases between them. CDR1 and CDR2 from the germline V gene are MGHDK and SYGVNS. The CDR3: CASSPGLNYGYTF. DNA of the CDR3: TGTGCCAGCAGCCCGGGACTGAACTATGGCTACACCTTC.

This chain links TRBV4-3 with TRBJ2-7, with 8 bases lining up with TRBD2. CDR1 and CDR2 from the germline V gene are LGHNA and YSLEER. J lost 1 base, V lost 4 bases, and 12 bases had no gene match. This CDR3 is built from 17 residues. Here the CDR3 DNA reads TGCGCCAGCAGCCGGAGCGGGGGTGGCATTAGGTCCTACGAGCAGTACTTC. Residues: CASSRSGGGIRSYEQYF.

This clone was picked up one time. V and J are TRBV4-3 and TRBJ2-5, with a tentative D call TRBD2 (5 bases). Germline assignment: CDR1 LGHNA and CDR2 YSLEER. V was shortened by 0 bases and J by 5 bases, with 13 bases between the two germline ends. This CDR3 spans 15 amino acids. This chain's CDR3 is CASSQEEGLGETQYF. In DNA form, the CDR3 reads TGCGCCAGCAGCCAAGAAGAGGGCCTGGGTGAGACCCAGTACTTC.

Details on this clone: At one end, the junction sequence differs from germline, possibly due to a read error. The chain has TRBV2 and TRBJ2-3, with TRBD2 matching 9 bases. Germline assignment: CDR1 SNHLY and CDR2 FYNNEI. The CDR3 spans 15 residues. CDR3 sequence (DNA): TGTGCCAGCAGTCAAGCGGGGGGTGGTACAGATACGCAGTATTTT. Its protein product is CASSQAGGGTDTQYF.

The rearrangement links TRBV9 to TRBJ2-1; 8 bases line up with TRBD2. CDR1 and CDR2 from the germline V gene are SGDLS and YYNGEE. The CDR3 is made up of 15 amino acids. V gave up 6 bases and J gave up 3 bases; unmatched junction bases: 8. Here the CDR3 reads CASTISGDLYNEQFF. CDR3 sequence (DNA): TGTGCCAGCACCATTAGCGGGGACCTCTACAATGAGCAGTTCTTC.

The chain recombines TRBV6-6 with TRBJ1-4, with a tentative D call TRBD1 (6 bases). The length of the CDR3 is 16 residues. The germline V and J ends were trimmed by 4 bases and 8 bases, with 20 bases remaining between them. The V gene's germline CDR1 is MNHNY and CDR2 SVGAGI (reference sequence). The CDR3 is CASSSTTGPGFEKLFF. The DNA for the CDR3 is TGTGCCAGCAGTTCGACGACAGGCCCCGGTTTCGAAAAACTGTTTTTT.

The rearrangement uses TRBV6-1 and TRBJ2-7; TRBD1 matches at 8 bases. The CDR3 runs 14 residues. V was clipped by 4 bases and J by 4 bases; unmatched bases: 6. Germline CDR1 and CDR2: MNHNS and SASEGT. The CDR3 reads CASSGGQGKYEQYF. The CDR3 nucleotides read TGTGCCAGCAGTGGCGGACAGGGAAAGTACGAGCAGTACTTC.

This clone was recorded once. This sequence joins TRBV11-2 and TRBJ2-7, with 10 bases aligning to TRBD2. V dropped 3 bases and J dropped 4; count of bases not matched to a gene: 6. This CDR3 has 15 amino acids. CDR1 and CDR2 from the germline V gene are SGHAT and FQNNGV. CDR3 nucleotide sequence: TGTGCCAGCAGCTTCGAGCGGGGGGGCCTGTACGAGCAGTACTTC. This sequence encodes CASSFERGGLYEQYF.

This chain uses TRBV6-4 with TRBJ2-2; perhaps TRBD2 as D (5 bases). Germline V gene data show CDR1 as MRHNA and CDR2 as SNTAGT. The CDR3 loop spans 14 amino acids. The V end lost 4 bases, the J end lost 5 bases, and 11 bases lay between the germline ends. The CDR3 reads CASSGSGETGELFF. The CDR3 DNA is TGTGCCAGCAGTGGTTCCGGGGAAACCGGGGAGCTGTTTTTT.

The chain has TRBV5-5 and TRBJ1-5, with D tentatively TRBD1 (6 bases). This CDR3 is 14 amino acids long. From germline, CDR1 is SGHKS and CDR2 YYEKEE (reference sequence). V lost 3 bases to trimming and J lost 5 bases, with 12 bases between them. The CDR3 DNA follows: TGTGCCAGCAGCTCTTACAGGGTAGATCAGCCCCAGCATTTT. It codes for CASSSYRVDQPQHF.

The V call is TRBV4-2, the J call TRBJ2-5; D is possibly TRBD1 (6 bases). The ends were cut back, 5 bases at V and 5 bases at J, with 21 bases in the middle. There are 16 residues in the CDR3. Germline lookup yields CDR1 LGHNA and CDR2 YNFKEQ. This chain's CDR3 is CASSWRQDVFAETQYF. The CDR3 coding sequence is TGTGCCAGCAGCTGGCGACAGGATGTTTTCGCGGAGACCCAGTACTTC.

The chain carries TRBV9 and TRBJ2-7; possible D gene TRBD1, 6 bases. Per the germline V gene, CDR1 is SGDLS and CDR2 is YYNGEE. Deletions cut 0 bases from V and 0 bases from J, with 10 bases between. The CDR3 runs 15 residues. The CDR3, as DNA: TGTGCCAGCAGCGTAGGGGGGCCTGGCTCCTACGAGCAGTACTTC. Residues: CASSVGGPGSYEQYF.

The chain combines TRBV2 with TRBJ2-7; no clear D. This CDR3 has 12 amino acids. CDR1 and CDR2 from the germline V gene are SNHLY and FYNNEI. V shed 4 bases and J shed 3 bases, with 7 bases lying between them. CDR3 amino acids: CASSGPIYEQYF. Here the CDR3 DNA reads TGTGCCAGCAGTGGGCCCATCTACGAGCAGTACTTC.

CDR3 sequence: CASSVQRGAGSDTQYF. CDR3 sequence (DNA): TGTGCCAGCAGCGTTCAGCGGGGGGCCGGGTCAGATACGCAGTATTTT. The chain carries TRBV5-4 and TRBJ2-3, with 9 bases that match TRBD2. J lost 4 bases, V lost 4 bases, and 10 bases had no gene match. The CDR3 has 16 amino acids. Germline CDR1 and CDR2: SGHNT and YYREEE (reference sequence). Full variable domain (outside the CDR3, taken from reference TRBV5-4 and TRBJ2-3): ETGVTQSPTHLIKTRGQQVTLRCSSQSGHNTVSWYQQALGQGPQFIFQYYREEENGRGNFPPRFSGLQFPNYSSELNVNALELDDSALYLCASSVQRGAGSDTQYFGPGTRLTVL.

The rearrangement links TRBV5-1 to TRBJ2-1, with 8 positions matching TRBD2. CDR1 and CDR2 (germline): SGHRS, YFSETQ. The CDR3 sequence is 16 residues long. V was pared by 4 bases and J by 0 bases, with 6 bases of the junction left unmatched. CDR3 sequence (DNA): TGCGCCAGCAGCCCTATAGCGGGAAGCTCCTACAATGAGCAGTTCTTC. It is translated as CASSPIAGSSYNEQFF.

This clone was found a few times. In DNA form, the CDR3 reads TGTGCCAGCAGCTTAACAGGGGGGAACACTGAAGCTTTCTTT. It codes for CASSLTGGNTEAFF. This rearrangement joins TRBV7-9 to TRBJ1-1; TRBD1 aligns across 8 bases. The CDR3 runs 14 residues. CDR1 SEHNR and CDR2 FQNEAQ come from the germline V gene (reference sequence). V was pared by 2 bases and J by 1 base, with 0 bases of the junction left unmatched.

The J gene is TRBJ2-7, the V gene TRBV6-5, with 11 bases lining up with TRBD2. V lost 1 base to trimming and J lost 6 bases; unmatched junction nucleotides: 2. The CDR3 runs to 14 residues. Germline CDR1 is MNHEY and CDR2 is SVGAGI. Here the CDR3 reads CASSYLTSGAEQYF. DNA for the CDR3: TGTGCCAGCAGTTACTTGACTAGCGGGGCCGAGCAGTACTTC.

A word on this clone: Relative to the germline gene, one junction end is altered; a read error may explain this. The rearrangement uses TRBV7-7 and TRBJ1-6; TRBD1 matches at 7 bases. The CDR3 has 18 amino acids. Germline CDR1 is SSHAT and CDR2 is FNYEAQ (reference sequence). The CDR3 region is CASSPQGIPSSYNSPLHF. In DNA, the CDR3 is TGTGCTAGCAGCCCACAGGGGATTCCGAGCTCCTATAATTCACCCCTCCACTTT.

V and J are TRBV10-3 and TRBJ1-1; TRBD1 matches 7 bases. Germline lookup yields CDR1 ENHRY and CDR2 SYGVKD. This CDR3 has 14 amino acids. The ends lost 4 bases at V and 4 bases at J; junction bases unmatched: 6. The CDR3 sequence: CAISGGQRVTEAFF. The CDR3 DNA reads TGTGCCATCAGTGGGGGACAGAGGGTCACTGAAGCTTTCTTT.

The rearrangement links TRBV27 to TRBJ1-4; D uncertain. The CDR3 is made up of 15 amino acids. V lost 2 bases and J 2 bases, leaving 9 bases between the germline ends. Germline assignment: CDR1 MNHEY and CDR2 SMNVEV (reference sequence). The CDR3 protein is CASSLLPGTNEKLFF. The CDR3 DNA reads TGTGCCAGCAGTTTACTCCCCGGGACTAATGAAAAACTGTTTTTT. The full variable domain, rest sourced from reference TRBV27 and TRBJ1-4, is EAQVTQNPRYLITVTGKKLTVTCSQNMNHEYMSWYRQDPGLGLRQIYYSMNVEVTDKGDVPEGYKVSRKEKRNFPLILESPSPNQTSLYFCASSLLPGTNEKLFFGSGTQLSVL.